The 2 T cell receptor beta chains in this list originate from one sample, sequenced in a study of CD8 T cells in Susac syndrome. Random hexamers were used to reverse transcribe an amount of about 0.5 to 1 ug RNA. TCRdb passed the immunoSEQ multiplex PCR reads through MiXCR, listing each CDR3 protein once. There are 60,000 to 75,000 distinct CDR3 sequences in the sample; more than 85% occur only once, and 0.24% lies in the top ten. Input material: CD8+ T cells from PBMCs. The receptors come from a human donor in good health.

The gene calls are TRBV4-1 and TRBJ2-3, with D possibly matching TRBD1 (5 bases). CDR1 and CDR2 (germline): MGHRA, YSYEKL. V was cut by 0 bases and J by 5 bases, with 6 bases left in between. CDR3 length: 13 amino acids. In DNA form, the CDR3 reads TGCGCCAGCAGCCAAGAGGGGCGAGATACGCAGTATTTT. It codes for CASSQEGRDTQYF.

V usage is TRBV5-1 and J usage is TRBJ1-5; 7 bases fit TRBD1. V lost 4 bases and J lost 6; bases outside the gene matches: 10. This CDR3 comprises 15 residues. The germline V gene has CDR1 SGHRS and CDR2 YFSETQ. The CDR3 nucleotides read TGCGCCAGCAGCCCTCTAGAGGGGGCACGTCAGCCCCAGCATTTT. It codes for CASSPLEGARQPQHF.